Presented here are 6 T cell receptor beta chains from one specimen sequenced in a study of blood T cell repertoires in COVID-19. The method was immunoSEQ multiplex PCR; TCRdb's version includes in-frame clones alone and lacks a portion of them. The sample gives around 190,000 clones, less than 90% of which show up once; roughly 3.1% is in the top ten. Sequencing was performed on PBMCs or T cells enriched from blood (not recorded which). These receptors were taken from a woman in her twenties or thirties who had been exposed to COVID-19.

This clone has a single count. The rearrangement joins TRBV7-8 to TRBJ2-3; no reliable D call. V lost 4 bases and J 2 bases, leaving 4 bases between the germline ends. The germline V gene encodes CDR1 SGHVS and CDR2 FQNEAQ. This CDR3 contains 12 residues. This CDR3 is CASSSFTDTQYF. For the CDR3, the DNA is TGTGCCAGCAGCTCCTTCACAGATACGCAGTATTTT.

V gene TRBV4-1 combines with J gene TRBJ2-1; possible D gene TRBD2, 6 bases. The V and J ends lost 8 bases and 9 bases respectively, with 14 bases between them. Germline V gene lookup returns CDR1 MGHRA and CDR2 YSYEKL. The CDR3 sequence is 12 residues long. The CDR3 bases are TGCGCCAGCCGCAGGTCCGGGAGTGAGCAGTTCTTC. Translated, it gives CASRRSGSEQFF.

The genes are TRBV30 and TRBJ2-5, with a tentative D call TRBD2 (5 bases). The germline gives CDR1 GTSNPN, CDR2 SVGIG (reference sequence). With 1 base removed from V and 5 bases from J, the gap between germline ends came to 14 bases. CDR3 length: 14 residues. The DNA for the CDR3 is TGTGCCTGGAGTGGGGAGTCGGGTTGGGAGACCCAGTACTTC. Translated, it gives CAWSGESGWETQYF. Using reference TRBV30 and TRBJ2-5 for the parts outside the CDR3, the full variable domain is SQTIHQWPATLVQPVGSPLSLECTVEGTSNPNLYWYRQAAGRGLQLLFYSVGIGQISSEVPQNLSASRPQDRQFILSSKKLLLSDSGFYLCAWSGESGWETQYFGPGTRLLVL.

The chain is built from TRBV4-1 and TRBJ2-2; no clear D gene. CDR3 size: 15 residues. The V end was cut by 3 bases, the J end by 4 bases, with 12 bases between. Germline-derived CDR1 and CDR2 are MGHRA and YSYEKL. CDR3 DNA: TGCGCCAGCAGCCATGTGGGCACTTCCACCGGGGAGCTGTTTTTT. The encoded protein is CASSHVGTSTGELFF.

The chain combines TRBV29-1 with TRBJ1-1; 7 positions match TRBD1. CDR1 and CDR2 (germline): SQVTM, ANQGSEA. The J segment lost 1 base and the V segment lost 5 bases, leaving 4 bases of the junction unmatched. CDR3 length: 13 residues. CDR3 protein: CSVTTGWNTEAFF. The CDR3 region has the DNA TGCAGCGTTACGACAGGGTGGAACACTGAAGCTTTCTTT.

The V call is TRBV27, the J call TRBJ2-7; TRBD2 matches 10 bases. CDR1 is MNHEY and CDR2 is SMNVEV in the germline V gene (reference sequence). CDR3 length: 19 amino acids. V trimming: 6 bases; J trimming: 0 bases; junction bases outside the gene matches: 17. CDR3 residues: CASRPDRLWPSGGSYEQYF. The CDR3 DNA follows: TGTGCCAGCAGGCCGGACAGGCTCTGGCCTAGCGGGGGCTCCTACGAGCAGTACTTC.